The 15 T cell receptor beta chains in this list originate from one sample, sequenced in a study of shared clonotypes between healthy human individuals. The assay was immunoSEQ multiplex PCR, and TCRdb's table has in-frame clones only and misses some. The sample lists roughly 660,000 clones, 90% seen once, with 30% to 35% in the top ten. The source material was memory CD8+ T cells from PBMCs. Sample subset: CD45RO+ cells pooled with CCR7-negative TemRA cells. These TCRs come from a man between 18 and 29 years old in good health. Some clones in this sample may be carry-over from other donors' samples.

The chain is built from TRBV7-9 and TRBJ1-5; D gene unclear. Trimming removed 4 bases from V and 3 bases from J, with 7 bases in between. The CDR3 has 13 residues. Germline V gene data show CDR1 as SEHNR and CDR2 as FQNEAQ (reference sequence). The CDR3 DNA reads TGTGCCAGCAGCTCAAATACCAATCAGCCCCAGCATTTT. It codes for CASSSNTNQPQHF.

The chain links TRBV4-1 to TRBJ2-7; 8 bases align to TRBD1. This CDR3 has 15 amino acids. Germline CDR1 and CDR2: MGHRA and YSYEKL. V shed 4 bases, J shed 3 bases, and the junction held 8 bases outside the gene matches. CDR3 residues: CASSPEAGGSYEQYF. In DNA form, the CDR3 reads TGCGCCAGCAGCCCAGAGGCAGGGGGCAGCTACGAGCAGTACTTC.

This sequence joins TRBV11-3 and TRBJ2-1; D may match TRBD1 or TRBD2 (5 bases each). Germline-derived CDR1 and CDR2 are SGHNT and YENEEA. CDR3 size: 17 residues. V was shortened by 5 bases and J by 7 bases, with 24 bases between the two germline ends. The CDR3 nucleotides read TGTGCCAGCAGCGCTGATTTGGGGGTGCGGTGGAGGAATGAGCAGTTCTTC. Residues: CASSADLGVRWRNEQFF. Full variable domain (missing parts from reference TRBV11-3 and TRBJ2-1): EAGVVQSPRYKIIEKKQPVAFWCNPISGHNTLYWYLQNLGQGPELLIRYENEEAVDDSQLPKDRFSAERLKGVDSTLKIQPAELGDSAVYLCASSADLGVRWRNEQFFGPGTRLTVL.

V usage is TRBV4-1 and J usage is TRBJ2-5; TRBD2 matches 9 bases. The CDR3 is 15 residues long. Trimming cost V 4 bases and J 7 bases; bases outside gene matches: 10. Germline V CDR1 and CDR2: MGHRA, YSYEKL. CDR3 loop: CASSPQTSGQTTQYF. CDR3 bases: TGCGCCAGCAGCCCACAGACTAGCGGTCAAACGACCCAGTACTTC.

The V gene is TRBV4-1, the J gene TRBJ2-3; D is undetermined. V shed 0 bases and J shed 1 base, with 5 bases lying between them. The CDR3 loop spans 14 amino acids. The germline CDR1 and CDR2 sequences are MGHRA and YSYEKL. The CDR3 sequence is CASSQDYRTDTQYF. The DNA for the CDR3 is TGCGCCAGCAGCCAAGACTACCGCACAGATACGCAGTATTTT.

This chain connects TRBV7-3 to TRBJ2-2; D is uncertain. Germline V lookup: CDR1 SGHTA, CDR2 FQGTGA. CDR3 length equals 13 residues. V lost 1 base and J 2 bases, leaving 2 bases between the germline ends. CDR3 coding DNA: TGTGCCAGCAGCTTAATCAACACCGGGGAGCTGTTTTTT. Translating it yields CASSLINTGELFF. Combining the CDR3 with reference TRBV7-3 and TRBJ2-2 gives the whole variable domain GAGVSQTPSNKVTEKGKYVELRCDPISGHTALYWYRQSLGQGPEFLIYFQGTGAADDSGLPNDRFFAVRPEGSVSTLKIQRTERGDSAVYLCASSLINTGELFFGEGSRLTVL.

The chain employs TRBV9 and TRBJ2-3; possible D gene TRBD1, 6 bases. Looked up from germline, CDR1 is SGDLS and CDR2 is YYNGEE. Trimming shortened V by 4 bases and J by 4 bases, and 16 bases separated the two germline ends. The CDR3 is 15 amino acids. DNA for the CDR3: TGTGCCAGCAGCCTAGGGGGAGCCCCTCCAGATACGCAGTATTTT. Translated: CASSLGGAPPDTQYF.

This chain uses TRBV7-3 with TRBJ2-7; D gene uncertain. This CDR3 spans 14 amino acids. The V gene's germline CDR1 is SGHTA and CDR2 FQGTGA. Trimming removed 0 bases at V and 5 bases at J, with 11 bases between. CDR3: CASSLTGRANEQYF. In nucleotides, the CDR3 is TGTGCCAGCAGCTTAACGGGTAGGGCAAACGAGCAGTACTTC.

V gene TRBV25-1 combines with J gene TRBJ2-2, with D tentatively TRBD2 (6 bases). Trimming took 7 bases from V and 8 from J, leaving 14 bases between them. The germline V gene has CDR1 MGHDK and CDR2 SYGVNS. The CDR3 sequence is 13 residues long. The CDR3 DNA reads as TGTGCCAGCATGGCGGGAAAACGGGGGGAGCTGTTTTTT. Protein sequence: CASMAGKRGELFF. Looking up the rest from reference TRBV25-1 and TRBJ2-2 gives the full variable domain: EADIYQTPRYLVIGTGKKITLECSQTMGHDKMYWYQQDPGMELHLIHYSYGVNSTEKGDLSSESTVSRIRTEHFPLTLESARPSHTSQYLCASMAGKRGELFFGEGSRLTVL.

The CDR3 coding sequence is TGTGCCAGCAGCCCTATGGGGGGTCGCAATCAGCCCCAGCATTTT. Translation gives CASSPMGGRNQPQHF. V gene TRBV27 combines with J gene TRBJ1-5; maybe TRBD1 (5 bases). This CDR3 has 15 amino acids. Germline V CDR1 and CDR2: MNHEY, SMNVEV (reference sequence). Trimming removed 6 bases from V and 2 bases from J, with 14 bases in between.

This clone has only one observation. The rearrangement links TRBV5-6 to TRBJ2-1; the D call may be TRBD1 or TRBD2 (7 bases each). Per germline, CDR1 SGHDT and CDR2 YYEEEE. This CDR3 contains 14 residues. Trimming cost V 4 bases and J 5 bases, with 13 bases left between them. CDR3: CASSPGGQNNEQFF. The CDR3 nucleotides read TGTGCCAGCAGCCCGGGGGGACAGAACAATGAGCAGTTCTTC.

The rearrangement links TRBV13 to TRBJ1-2; D remains unclear. Per germline, CDR1 PRHDT and CDR2 FYEKMQ (reference sequence). Trimming pared 2 bases from V and 3 bases from J, leaving 10 bases between. The CDR3 spans 14 residues. CDR3 sequence (DNA): TGTGCCAGCAGCTTACACATGTTAGACTATGGCTACACCTTC. Protein product: CASSLHMLDYGYTF. The entire variable domain, with the rest obtained from reference TRBV13 and TRBJ1-2, is as follows: AAGVIQSPRHLIKEKRETATLKCYPIPRHDTVYWYQQGPGQDPQFLISFYEKMQSDKGSIPDRFSAQQFSDYHSELNMSSLELGDSALYFCASSLHMLDYGYTFGSGTRLTVV.

V gene TRBV5-4 combines with J gene TRBJ1-2; D unresolved. This CDR3 spans 13 amino acids. CDR1 is SGHNT, CDR2 YYREEE, per germline (reference sequence). V shed 0 bases and J shed 5 bases, with 8 bases lying between them. The CDR3 is CASSLEQLYGYTF. The CDR3, as DNA: TGTGCCAGCAGCTTGGAACAGCTGTATGGCTACACCTTC.

There are a few counts of this clone. The CDR3 is CASIKGTEAFF. CDR3 coding DNA: TGCGCCAGCATCAAGGGCACTGAAGCTTTCTTT. The rearrangement uses TRBV5-1 and TRBJ1-1; no reliable D call. The CDR3 runs 11 residues. V lost 6 bases to trimming and J lost 4 bases, with 7 bases between them. Germline lookup yields CDR1 SGHRS and CDR2 YFSETQ. Drawing the rest from reference TRBV5-1 and TRBJ1-1, the complete variable domain is KAGVTQTPRYLIKTRGQQVTLSCSPISGHRSVSWYQQTPGQGLQFLFEYFSETQRNKGNFPGRFSGRQFSNSRSEMNVSTLELGDSALYLCASIKGTEAFFGQGTRLTVV.

The chain carries TRBV29-1 and TRBJ1-3; no firm D call. CDR1 and CDR2 from the germline V gene are SQVTM and ANQGSEA. The length of the CDR3 is 14 residues. Trimming left V 4 bases short and J 4 bases short, with 14 bases between. CDR3 coding DNA: TGCAGCGTTGTTTGGCCGAAAGGAGGAAACACCATATATTTT. Translation gives CSVVWPKGGNTIYF.